This T cell receptor (beta chain) was recorded in a study of graft-versus-host responses after intestinal transplantation. V lost 3 bases and J 3 bases, leaving 6 bases between the germline ends. The CDR3 sequence is 12 residues long. Germline values: CDR1 MNHEY, CDR2 SMNVEV (reference sequence). Libraries were prepared by immunoSEQ multiplex PCR; TCRdb keeps only in-frame clonotypes and omits some of them. The sample carries about 93,000 clones, around 93% recorded once. Comments on this clone: The antigen is unknown.

V and J are TRBV27 and TRBJ2-7, with D hard to call. The starting material was unstimulated CD8+ T cells sorted from spleen or lymph node cells, obtained before intestinal transplant. The sequence came from a human donor who received an intestinal transplant. This CDR3 reads CASSFPGYEQYF. DNA for the CDR3: TGTGCCAGCAGTTTCCCCGGCTACGAGCAGTACTTC.